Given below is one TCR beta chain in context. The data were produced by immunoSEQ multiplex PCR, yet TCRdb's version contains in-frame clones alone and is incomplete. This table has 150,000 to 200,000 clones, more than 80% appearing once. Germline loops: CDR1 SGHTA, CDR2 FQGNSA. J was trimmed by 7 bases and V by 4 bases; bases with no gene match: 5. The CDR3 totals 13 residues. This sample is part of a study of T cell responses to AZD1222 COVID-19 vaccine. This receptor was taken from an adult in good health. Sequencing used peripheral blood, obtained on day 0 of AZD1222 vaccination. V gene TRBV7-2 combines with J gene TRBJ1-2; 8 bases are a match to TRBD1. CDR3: CASSYGQGLGYTF. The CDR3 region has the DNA TGTGCCAGCAGCTACGGACAGGGTCTTGGCTACACCTTC.